One and the same sample provided the 32 T cell receptor beta chains below, sequenced in a study of blood T cells in healthy people across ages. A second PCR of roughly 7 to 11 cycles used a sample-barcoded 5' primer and a J-beta primer mix. A single record per CDR3 protein comes from TCRdb applying MiXCR to the 5' RACE reads. Altogether about 670,000 distinct CDR3 sequences are present, approximately 40% being singletons, with the ten largest covering about 32%. The sequenced sample consisted of blood. The receptors here all came from a man older than 75 in good health.

The V gene is TRBV19, the J gene TRBJ1-4; a weak D match, TRBD1 (5 bases). Germline V gene lookup returns CDR1 LNHDA and CDR2 SQIVND (reference sequence). V was clipped by 3 bases and J by 0 bases, with 8 bases between them. The CDR3 totals 15 residues. The DNA of the CDR3 is TGTGCCAGTAGTATGGGGACGGCAACTAATGAAAAACTGTTTTTT. This translates into CASSMGTATNEKLFF.

This clonotype was recorded once. At one of its ends the junction is not consistent with the germline gene, which may arise from a read error. The chain carries TRBV9 and TRBJ2-1, with TRBD2 matching 10 bases. The length of the CDR3 is 16 residues. Germline lookup yields CDR1 SGDLS and CDR2 YYNGEE. The CDR3 region is CASSVALAGGTGELFF. CDR3 nucleotide sequence: TGTGCCAGCAGCGTAGCATTAGCGGGAGGAACCGGGGAGCTGTTCTTC.

The chain recombines TRBV20-1 with TRBJ2-3, with D maybe TRBD2 (7 bases). Germline CDR1 and CDR2: DFQATT and SNEGSKA (reference sequence). Deletions cut 8 bases from V and 0 bases from J, with 18 bases between. CDR3 length: 15 residues. The chain's CDR3 is CSRGGAIDSTDTQYF. The CDR3 DNA follows: TGCAGTCGAGGGGGGGCAATTGATAGCACAGATACGCAGTATTTT.

The chain links TRBV24-1 to TRBJ2-7; 8 bases fit TRBD1. Germline-derived CDR1 and CDR2 are KGHDR and SFDVKD. V was pared by 5 bases and J by 0 bases, with 8 bases of the junction left unmatched. The CDR3 is 16 amino acids. The CDR3 region is CATSAQPGQVSYEQYF. In nucleotides, the CDR3 is TGTGCCACCAGTGCTCAACCGGGACAGGTCTCCTACGAGCAGTACTTC.

The CDR3 is CASSPRANSYNEQFF. In DNA form, the CDR3 reads TGTGCCAGCAGCCCCCGGGCCAACTCCTACAATGAGCAGTTCTTC. This chain links TRBV3-1 with TRBJ2-1; D unclear. CDR1 and CDR2 from the germline V gene are LGHDT and YNNKEL (reference sequence). V was trimmed by 4 bases and J by 0 bases, leaving 10 bases between them. The CDR3 consists of 15 residues.

This chain connects TRBV15 to TRBJ2-5; TRBD2 matches 9 bases. TRBJ2-7 explains the end of the DNA better; the J call may be wrong. From germline, CDR1 is LNHNV and CDR2 YYDKDF (reference sequence). The CDR3 sequence is 14 residues long. DNA for the CDR3: TGTGCCACCAGCGGAGTAGCGGGAGCGGGCGAGCAGTACTTC. It is translated as CATSGVAGAGEQYF.

The chain has TRBV7-2 and TRBJ1-2; no clear D. The V end lost 5 bases, the J end lost 5 bases, and 9 bases lay between the germline ends. The CDR3 spans 12 residues. Germline-derived CDR1 and CDR2 are SGHTA and FQGNSA. The CDR3 protein is CASSLQPYGYTF. As DNA, the CDR3 is TGTGCCAGCAGCCTGCAACCATATGGCTACACCTTC.

This chain connects TRBV7-2 to TRBJ1-2; D is uncertain. The V and J ends lost 5 bases and 2 bases respectively, with 6 bases between them. Germline values: CDR1 SGHTA, CDR2 FQGNSA. The CDR3 totals 12 residues. The CDR3 reads CASSGDNYGYTF. DNA of the CDR3: TGTGCCAGCAGCGGAGACAACTATGGCTACACCTTC.

This clonotype was seen a single time. A junction boundary mismatches the germline segment, possibly from a read error. This chain joins TRBV3-1 and TRBJ2-1; 11 nucleotides match TRBD2. Germline CDR1 reads LGHDT; CDR2 reads YNNKEL (reference sequence). The CDR3 is 17 amino acids. The CDR3 sequence: CPSRWALAGEVVYEQFF. The CDR3 DNA reads as TGTCCCAGCCGTTGGGCACTAGCGGGAGAGGTGGTCTATGAGCAGTTCTTC.

This clonotype came up a few times. The V call is TRBV20-1, the J call TRBJ2-3, with 9 bases matching TRBD2. Germline lookup yields CDR1 DFQATT and CDR2 SNEGSKA (reference sequence). The CDR3 spans 18 residues. V was pared by 3 bases and J by 3 bases, with 16 bases of the junction left unmatched. CDR3 DNA sequence: TGCAGTGCTAGCCCCCCCTGGCCGCGGGGGGGCCCTACAGATACGCAGTATTTT. This codes for CSASPPWPRGGPTDTQYF.

This clonotype has ten or more counts. This chain uses TRBV29-1 with TRBJ2-7, with 9 bases matching TRBD2. This CDR3 is 12 amino acids long. The V gene end was trimmed by 4 bases and the J gene end by 4 bases; junction bases not matched to a gene: 2. Germline V gene data show CDR1 as SQVTM and CDR2 as ANQGSEA. The CDR3 sequence is CSVGSGRYEQYF. The CDR3 nucleotides are TGCAGCGTTGGGAGCGGGAGGTACGAGCAGTACTTC.

This clonotype has just a few counts. The chain uses TRBV9 and TRBJ1-1, with D uncertain. This CDR3 has 14 amino acids. In germline, CDR1 is SGDLS, CDR2 YYNGEE. Trimming took 4 bases from V and 2 from J, leaving 12 bases between them. CDR3: CASSPVTFNTEAFF. The CDR3 DNA reads TGTGCCAGCAGCCCCGTGACATTCAACACTGAAGCTTTCTTT.

This clonotype was detected ten times or more. The CDR3 DNA is TGTGCCAGCAGCTCTACAGGGGATGAGCAGTTCTTC. It is translated as CASSSTGDEQFF. The gene calls are TRBV7-2 and TRBJ2-1; 7 positions agree with TRBD1. Germline V CDR1 and CDR2: SGHTA, FQGNSA. The CDR3 is 12 amino acids. V shed 4 bases, J shed 8 bases, and the junction held 2 bases outside the gene matches.

This clonotype was detected a few times. The V and J genes are TRBV5-6 and TRBJ1-2; the match to TRBD1 covers 7 bases. CDR1 and CDR2 (germline): SGHDT, YYEEEE. CDR3 length equals 15 residues. Unmatched junction bases numbered 15, after V lost 4 bases and J lost 9 bases. Here the CDR3 reads CASSLRVGGVNRYTF. DNA of the CDR3: TGTGCCAGCAGCCTCCGTGTAGGGGGCGTTAATCGCTACACCTTC.

The rearrangement joins TRBV4-3 to TRBJ2-7; 8 nucleotides match TRBD2. The CDR3 sequence is 15 residues long. The V gene end was trimmed by 0 bases and the J gene end by 4 bases; junction bases not matched to a gene: 5. The V gene's germline CDR1 is LGHNA and CDR2 YSLEER. The CDR3 spells CASSQDSGGRYEQYF. As DNA, the CDR3 is TGCGCCAGCAGCCAAGATTCGGGGGGGCGGTACGAGCAGTACTTC.

This clonotype was found a few times. The gene calls are TRBV6-2 or TRBV6-3 and TRBJ2-5, with D perhaps TRBD1 (6 bases). Germline CDR1 MNHEY, CDR2 SVGEGT. The V end was cut by 4 bases, the J end by 0 bases, with 12 bases between. The CDR3 length is 15 residues. The CDR3, as DNA: TGTGCCAGCAGTTCCCTAGACAGGCACCAAGAGACCCAGTACTTC. It encodes CASSSLDRHQETQYF.

This rearrangement joins TRBV4-2 to TRBJ2-2, with TRBD2 matching 10 bases. Germline trimming cut 4 bases from V and 8 bases from J; bases unmatched to any gene: 19. The V gene's germline CDR1 is LGHNA and CDR2 YNFKEQ. This CDR3 is built from 19 residues. The CDR3 coding sequence is TGTGCCAGCAGCCTAGGGCTTCGGCAAGCGGGGGGGAGTAGAGGGGAGCTGTTTTTT. It encodes CASSLGLRQAGGSRGELFF.

This clonotype was observed a handful of times. One junction end does not reproduce the germline sequence, and a read error may be involved. This chain links TRBV5-1 with TRBJ2-7, with 7 bases fitting TRBD2. The germline V gene encodes CDR1 SGHRS and CDR2 YFSETQ. The CDR3 loop spans 14 amino acids. The CDR3: CASSLGGGPYEQYF. The DNA of the CDR3 is TGTGCCAGCAGCTTGGGCGGGGGACCCTACGAGCAGTACTTC.

This clonotype was picked up a small number of times. This chain joins TRBV28 and TRBJ2-5, with 8 bases fitting TRBD1. The CDR3 totals 12 residues. J was trimmed by 10 bases and V by 8 bases; bases with no gene match: 9. The V gene's germline CDR1 is MDHEN and CDR2 SYDVKM. The CDR3 reads CASSAGTGLQYF. In DNA, the CDR3 is TGTGCCAGCTCCGCCGGGACAGGACTCCAGTACTTC.

At least ten counts were recorded for this clonotype. The chain carries TRBV7-9 and TRBJ2-5, with 9 bases lining up with TRBD2. This CDR3 contains 15 residues. Germline V lookup: CDR1 SEHNR, CDR2 FQNEAQ (reference sequence). V gave up 6 bases and J gave up 1 base; unmatched junction bases: 6. CDR3 nucleotide sequence: TGTGCCAGCAGGCCGCTAGCGGGGCCCCAAGAGACCCAGTACTTC. Translating gives CASRPLAGPQETQYF.

About this clonotype itself: A read error may be the cause here, since a much bigger clone is one base away. The chain links TRBV7-2 to TRBJ2-5, with D perhaps matching TRBD2 (5 bases). This CDR3 has 15 residues. Germline values: CDR1 SGHTA, CDR2 FQGNSA. Trimming pared 5 bases from V and 11 bases from J, leaving 24 bases between. In DNA form, the CDR3 reads TGTGCCAGCAGCGGCCGGGAACTAACTAAAACAATTCAGTACTTC. Residues: CASSGRELTKTIQYF.

Many counts were recorded for this clonotype. The chain recombines TRBV7-2 with TRBJ1-2, with 7 bases aligning to TRBD1. The J segment lost 8 bases and the V segment lost 2 bases, leaving 8 bases of the junction unmatched. Germline loops: CDR1 SGHTA, CDR2 FQGNSA. The CDR3 is 14 amino acids. The CDR3 region has the DNA TGTGCCAGCAGCTTAATGGTGCAGGGGGGGGGCTACACCTTC. It is translated as CASSLMVQGGGYTF. Using reference TRBV7-2 and TRBJ1-2 for the parts outside the CDR3, the full variable domain is GAGVSQSPSNKVTEKGKDVELRCDPISGHTALYWYRQSLGQGLEFLIYFQGNSAPDKSGLPSDRFSAERTGGSVSTLTIQRTQQEDSAVYLCASSLMVQGGGYTFGSGTRLTVV.

This clonotype is a singleton in its sample. The chain couples TRBV11-2 to TRBJ2-7, with 10 bases aligning to TRBD2. The CDR3 is 16 residues long. The germline gives CDR1 SGHAT, CDR2 FQNNGV. Trimming at V came to 5 bases and at J to 7 bases, leaving 14 bases not matched to a gene. For the CDR3, the DNA is TGTGCCAGCAGCACGGGAGCGGGGGGGCTATTGAATGAGCAGTACTTC. Amino acids: CASSTGAGGLLNEQYF.

The V and J genes are TRBV6-5 and TRBJ2-2; 8 nucleotides agree with TRBD1. CDR1 is MNHEY, CDR2 SVGAGI, per germline. The CDR3 length is 14 residues. The trim removed 1 base at V and 6 bases at J, leaving 1 base unmatched. The CDR3, as DNA: TGTGCCAGCAGTTACTACAGGGGGGCCGGGGAGCTGTTTTTT. Residues: CASSYYRGAGELFF.

The rearrangement links TRBV20-1 to TRBJ2-7; D tentatively fits TRBD1 or TRBD2 (5 bases each). Trimming left V 4 bases short and J 0 bases short, with 13 bases between. CDR1 is DFQATT and CDR2 is SNEGSKA in the germline V gene (reference sequence). This CDR3 is built from 14 residues. In nucleotides, the CDR3 is TGCAGTGCTATTCCGGGACGAAGCTCCTACGAGCAGTACTTC. Translated: CSAIPGRSSYEQYF.

The rearrangement joins TRBV18 to TRBJ1-1; no firm D call. Germline CDR1 KGHSH, CDR2 LQKENI. This CDR3 spans 13 amino acids. Trimming stripped 8 bases from V and 3 bases from J, with 13 bases between. The CDR3 region is CASGSTRDTEAFF. DNA of the CDR3: TGTGCCAGCGGTTCGACACGAGACACTGAAGCTTTCTTT.

The chain employs TRBV30 and TRBJ2-3, with TRBD2 matching over 10 bases. Germline loops: CDR1 GTSNPN, CDR2 SVGIG (reference sequence). V was clipped by 1 base and J by 2 bases; unmatched bases: 9. The CDR3 has 17 residues. CDR3 in amino acids: CAWSDPGLAVITDTQYF. Written as DNA, the CDR3 is TGTGCCTGGAGTGATCCTGGACTAGCGGTTATCACAGATACGCAGTATTTT.

This clonotype showed up just a few times. This clone may be a read error of a much larger clone one base away. This chain uses TRBV4-2 with TRBJ2-5, with TRBD2 as a possible D gene (6 bases). Germline V gene sequence: CDR1 LGHNA, CDR2 YNFKEQ. This CDR3 has 17 residues. Trimming stripped 0 bases from V and 11 bases from J, with 25 bases between. The DNA for the CDR3 is TGTGCCAGCAGCCAAGATTATGCGGGAAGACCTATGGGTGAGCAGTACTTC. It is translated as CASSQDYAGRPMGEQYF.

This chain's CDR3 is CASSLGGSGVPGELFF. CDR3 in DNA: TGTGCCAGCAGCTTAGGTGGTAGCGGGGTTCCCGGGGAGCTGTTTTTT. This chain joins TRBV11-2 and TRBJ2-2; 8 bases fit TRBD2. V shed 1 base, J shed 6 bases, and the junction held 7 bases outside the gene matches. CDR3 length equals 16 residues. Germline V CDR1 and CDR2: SGHAT, FQNNGV. Together with reference TRBV11-2 and TRBJ2-2, the CDR3 gives the full variable domain: EAGVAQSPRYKIIEKRQSVAFWCNPISGHATLYWYQQILGQGPKLLIQFQNNGVVDDSQLPKDRFSAERLKGVDSTLKIQPAKLEDSAVYLCASSLGGSGVPGELFFGEGSRLTVL.

The sample holds a few counts of this clonotype. The chain recombines TRBV3-1 with TRBJ2-3, with D perhaps TRBD1 (5 bases). Trimming took off 1 base at V and 3 bases at J, with 8 bases between the two ends. The CDR3 spans 14 residues. CDR1 LGHDT and CDR2 YNNKEL come from the germline V gene (reference sequence). In DNA, the CDR3 is TGTGCCAGCAGCCAAGGACAGAGTACAGATACGCAGTATTTT. It yields the protein CASSQGQSTDTQYF.

This clonotype came up a few times. The chain combines TRBV3-1 with TRBJ2-4; D unclear. V lost 1 base, J lost 0 bases, and 10 bases lay in between. Germline CDR1 and CDR2: LGHDT and YNNKEL (reference sequence). CDR3 size: 16 residues. The CDR3 region has the DNA TGTGCCAGCAGCCAAGTGGGTGGCGGAGCCAAAAACATTCAGTACTTC. This translates into CASSQVGGGAKNIQYF.

In its sample, this clonotype was seen a few times. CDR3 region: CASSPVGSGHEQFF. The CDR3 DNA follows: TGTGCCAGCTCTCCCGTGGGATCGGGGCATGAGCAGTTCTTC. This chain links TRBV18 with TRBJ2-1; D may be TRBD1 or TRBD2 (5 bases each). V was clipped by 6 bases and J by 8 bases, with 17 bases between them. The CDR3 totals 14 residues. Germline assignment: CDR1 KGHSH and CDR2 LQKENI.